Listed here are 10 T cell receptor beta chains from one sample, sequenced in a study of identical twins. Using its own MiXCR run on the 5' RACE reads, TCRdb lists one record per CDR3 protein. The table has 500,000 to 700,000 distinct CDR3 sequences, roughly 6.6% seen once. This same sample was also taken into another study, of yellow fever vaccine responses in identical twins.

Sequenced material: PBMCs. The receptors stem from a woman under 30 in good health.

The chain carries TRBV7-2 and TRBJ2-1, with no clear D. Germline CDR1 reads SGHTA; CDR2 reads FQGNSA. V was trimmed by 2 bases and J by 1 base, leaving 12 bases between them. The CDR3 length is 16 residues. The CDR3 loop is CASSLSQRSSYNEQFF. The CDR3, as DNA: TGTGCCAGCAGCTTATCCCAGAGGTCGTCCTACAATGAGCAGTTCTTC.

This clonotype was counted a few times. V gene TRBV7-8 combines with J gene TRBJ2-5; no firm D call. The germline V gene encodes CDR1 SGHVS and CDR2 FQNEAQ. With 5 bases removed from V and 6 bases from J, the gap between germline ends came to 19 bases. This CDR3 has 15 residues. The CDR3 sequence is CASSNVLGQPKTQYF. The CDR3 DNA follows: TGTGCCAGCAGCAACGTACTTGGGCAGCCGAAGACCCAGTACTTC.

The chain recombines TRBV5-5 with TRBJ2-1, with 8 nucleotides matching TRBD2. The V and J ends lost 2 bases and 6 bases, in that order; junction bases with no gene match: 10. CDR3 length: 16 residues. Germline CDR1 and CDR2: SGHKS and YYEKEE (reference sequence). The DNA for the CDR3 is TGTGCCAGCAGCTTTCAATGGCGGGGGGCCAGCAATGAGCAGTTCTTC. Translated: CASSFQWRGASNEQFF.

The genes are TRBV25-1 and TRBJ1-5; D call uncertain. The CDR3 is 12 amino acids. Germline lookup yields CDR1 MGHDK and CDR2 SYGVNS. Deletions cut 2 bases from V and 9 bases from J, with 8 bases between. The CDR3, as DNA: TGTGCCAGCAGTGAAGAAGGACGGCCCCAGCATTTT. This gives the protein CASSEEGRPQHF.

This clonotype was found a few times. The V gene is TRBV29-1, the J gene TRBJ1-1; a possible D gene is TRBD1 (6 bases). The germline V and J ends were trimmed by 1 base and 1 base, with 10 bases remaining between them. The germline CDR1 and CDR2 sequences are SQVTM and ANQGSEA. The CDR3 runs 14 residues. CDR3 nucleotide sequence: TGCAGCGTTGAAGCGGACAGCGGGAACACTGAAGCTTTCTTT. Its translation: CSVEADSGNTEAFF.

The rearrangement uses TRBV6-1 and TRBJ2-2; the match to TRBD2 covers 13 bases. Germline CDR1 and CDR2: MNHNS and SASEGT. This CDR3 spans 16 amino acids. With V trimmed by 10 bases and J by 10 bases, 15 bases remained unmatched. The CDR3 region is CATKEGLAGTSLELFF. The CDR3 region has the DNA TGTGCCACCAAAGAGGGACTAGCGGGGACGAGCTTGGAGCTGTTTTTT.

Comment on this clonotype: A junction end diverges from the germline sequence, so it may reflect a read error. The genes are TRBV6-5 and TRBJ2-1; unclear D gene. The CDR3 is made up of 19 amino acids. Germline V gene data show CDR1 as MNHEY and CDR2 as SVGAGI. CDR3 in amino acids: CASSYPPGRKGQAYSEQFF. CDR3 coding DNA: TGTGCCAGCAGTTACCCCCCGGGCCGCAAAGGGCAAGCCTACAGTGAGCAGTTCTTC.

The sample holds a few counts of this clonotype. The chain has TRBV3-1 and TRBJ1-1; D is unresolved. CDR1 is LGHDT, CDR2 YNNKEL, per germline (reference sequence). This CDR3 has 14 amino acids. The V gene lost 0 bases and the J gene lost 3 bases, with 8 bases spanning the gap. CDR3 region: CASSQDPIHTEAFF. CDR3 DNA sequence: TGTGCCAGCAGCCAAGATCCGATTCACACTGAAGCTTTCTTT. The variable domain in full, completed from reference TRBV3-1 and TRBJ1-1, reads DTAVSQTPKYLVTQMGNDKSIKCEQNLGHDTMYWYKQDSKKFLKIMFSYNNKELIINETVPNRFSPKSPDKAHLNLHINSLELGDSAVYFCASSQDPIHTEAFFGQGTRLTVV.

The chain carries TRBV18 and TRBJ1-2, with D uncertain. Germline-derived CDR1 and CDR2 are KGHSH and LQKENI. The CDR3 has 17 residues. The V end was cut by 0 bases, the J end by 1 base, with 15 bases between. The DNA of the CDR3 is TGTGCCAGCTCACCACCGGCCCCAGGCCCGATTAACTATGGCTACACCTTC. Its protein is CASSPPAPGPINYGYTF.

This clonotype has a handful of counts. The V gene is TRBV7-2, the J gene TRBJ1-3; D perhaps matches TRBD1 (5 bases). Trimming took 5 bases from V and 8 from J, leaving 13 bases between them. CDR3 size: 13 residues. Germline V gene lookup returns CDR1 SGHTA and CDR2 FQGNSA. The CDR3 nucleotides read TGTGCCAGCAGCCTCGGACACCCCGACACCATATATTTT. It is translated as CASSLGHPDTIYF.